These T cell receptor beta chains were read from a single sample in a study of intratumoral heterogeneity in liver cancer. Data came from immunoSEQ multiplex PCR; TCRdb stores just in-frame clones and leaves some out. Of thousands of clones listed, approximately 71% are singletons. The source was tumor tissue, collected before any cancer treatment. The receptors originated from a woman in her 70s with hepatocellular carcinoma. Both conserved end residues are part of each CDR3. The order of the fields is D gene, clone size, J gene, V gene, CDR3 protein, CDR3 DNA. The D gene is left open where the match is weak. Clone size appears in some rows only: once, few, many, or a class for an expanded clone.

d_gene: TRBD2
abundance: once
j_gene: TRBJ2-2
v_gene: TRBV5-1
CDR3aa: CASIGLASGTGELFF
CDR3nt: TGCGCCAGCATCGGACTAGCCTCGGGAACCGGGGAGCTGTTTTTT

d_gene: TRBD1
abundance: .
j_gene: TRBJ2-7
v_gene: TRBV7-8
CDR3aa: CASSRDREQYF
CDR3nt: TGTGCCAGCAGCCGGGACAGAGAGCAGTACTTC

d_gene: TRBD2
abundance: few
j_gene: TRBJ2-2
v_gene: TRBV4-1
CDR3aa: CASCVSGSSGGGELFF
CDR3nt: TGCGCCAGCTGTGTTAGCGGGAGTTCAGGAGGCGGGGAGCTGTTTTTT

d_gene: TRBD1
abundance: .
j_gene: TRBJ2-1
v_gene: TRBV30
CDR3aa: CAWRDRGSYNEQFF
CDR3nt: TGTGCCTGGAGGGACAGGGGCTCCTACAATGAGCAGTTCTTC

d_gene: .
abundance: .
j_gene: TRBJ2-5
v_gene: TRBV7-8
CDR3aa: CASSPQETQYF
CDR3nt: TGTGCCAGCAGCCCTCAAGAGACCCAGTACTTC

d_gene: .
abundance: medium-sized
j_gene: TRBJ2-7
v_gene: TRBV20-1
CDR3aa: CSARRYEQYF
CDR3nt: TGCAGTGCTAGAAGATACGAGCAGTACTTC

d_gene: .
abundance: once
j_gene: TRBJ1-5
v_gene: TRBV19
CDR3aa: CASSIEGLLNQPQHF
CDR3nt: TGTGCCAGTAGTATTGAAGGGCTGCTCAATCAGCCCCAGCATTTT

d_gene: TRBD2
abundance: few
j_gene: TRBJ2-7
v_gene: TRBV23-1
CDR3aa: CASSRRELAPSSYEQYF
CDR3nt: TGCGCCAGCAGTCGCCGTGAACTAGCGCCGAGCTCCTACGAGCAGTACTTC

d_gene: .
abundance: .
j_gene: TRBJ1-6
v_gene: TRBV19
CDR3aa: CASSTEGDSNSPLHF
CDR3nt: TGTGCCAGTAGTACAGAAGGGGACTCCAATTCACCCCTCCACTTT

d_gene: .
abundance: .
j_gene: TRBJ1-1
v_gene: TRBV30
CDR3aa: CASLRRTEAFF
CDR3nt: TGTGCCTCCCTGAGACGCACTGAAGCTTTCTTT

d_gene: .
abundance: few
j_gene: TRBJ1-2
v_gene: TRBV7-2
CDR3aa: CASSPKGSAGYTF
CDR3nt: TGTGCCAGCAGCCCTAAGGGTTCGGCGGGCTACACCTTC

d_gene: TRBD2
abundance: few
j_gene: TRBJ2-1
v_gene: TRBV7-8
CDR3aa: CASSPWTSDYNEQFF
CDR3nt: TGTGCCAGCAGCCCTTGGACTAGCGACTACAATGAGCAGTTCTTC

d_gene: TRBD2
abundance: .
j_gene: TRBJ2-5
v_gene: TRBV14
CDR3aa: CASSQVTGGGQETQYF
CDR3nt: TGTGCCAGCAGCCAAGTAACGGGAGGGGGGCAAGAGACCCAGTACTTC

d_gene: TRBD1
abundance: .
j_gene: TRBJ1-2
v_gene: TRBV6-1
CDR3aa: CASSEGTGYGYTF
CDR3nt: TGTGCCAGCAGTGAAGGGACAGGCTATGGCTACACCTTC

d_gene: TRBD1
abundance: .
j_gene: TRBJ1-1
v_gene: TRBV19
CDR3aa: CASWEQGRGGAFF
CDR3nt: TGTGCCAGTTGGGAACAGGGGAGGGGAGGAGCTTTCTTT

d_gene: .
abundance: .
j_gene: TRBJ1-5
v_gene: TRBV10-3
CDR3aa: CAISPGTNQPQHF
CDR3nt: TGTGCCATCAGCCCCGGGACAAATCAGCCCCAGCATTTT

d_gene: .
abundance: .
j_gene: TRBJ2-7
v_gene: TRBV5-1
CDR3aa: CASSPDRDRGGWYEQYF
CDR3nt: TGCGCCAGCAGCCCAGATCGTGACCGGGGAGGATGGTACGAGCAGTACTTC

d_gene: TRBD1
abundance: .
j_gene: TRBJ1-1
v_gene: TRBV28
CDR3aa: CASRRHRDRTLEAFF
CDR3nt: TGTGCCAGCAGACGCCACCGGGACAGAACTCTTGAAGCTTTCTTT

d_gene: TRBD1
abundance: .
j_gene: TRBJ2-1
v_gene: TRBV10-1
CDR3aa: CASSVSGTGPNEQFF
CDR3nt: TGCGCCAGCAGTGTATCCGGGACAGGCCCCAATGAGCAGTTCTTC

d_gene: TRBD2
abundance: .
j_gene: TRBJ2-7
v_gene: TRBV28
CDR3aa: CASSPQRGRPYEQYF
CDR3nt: TGTGCCAGCAGTCCCCAGCGGGGGAGGCCCTACGAGCAGTACTTC

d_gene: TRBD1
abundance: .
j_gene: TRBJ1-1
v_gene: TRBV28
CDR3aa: CASSLGWDREAPRAFF
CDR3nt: TGTGCCAGCAGTTTAGGTTGGGACAGGGAGGCCCCTCGGGCTTTCTTT

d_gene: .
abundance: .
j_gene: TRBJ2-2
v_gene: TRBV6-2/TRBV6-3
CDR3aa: CASSTNTGELFF
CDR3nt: TGTGCCAGCAGTACCAACACCGGGGAGCTGTTTTTT

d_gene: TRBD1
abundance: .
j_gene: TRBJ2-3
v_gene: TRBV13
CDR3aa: CASSLRQGGDTQYF
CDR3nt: TGTGCCAGCAGCTTAAGACAGGGGGGAGATACGCAGTATTTT

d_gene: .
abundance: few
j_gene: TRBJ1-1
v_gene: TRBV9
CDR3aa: CASSVALLGGEAFF
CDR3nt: TGTGCCAGCAGCGTAGCCCTCCTGGGAGGTGAAGCTTTCTTT

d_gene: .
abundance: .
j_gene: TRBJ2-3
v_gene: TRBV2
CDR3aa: CASSGGWGESDTQYF
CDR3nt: TGTGCCAGCAGTGGGGGCTGGGGGGAGTCGGATACGCAGTATTTT

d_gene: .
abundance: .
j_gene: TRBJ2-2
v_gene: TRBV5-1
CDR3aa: CASSLETGELFF
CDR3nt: TGCGCCAGCAGCTTGGAAACCGGGGAGCTGTTTTTT

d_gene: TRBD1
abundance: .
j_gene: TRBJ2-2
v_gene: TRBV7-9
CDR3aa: CASHTGGVSTGELFF
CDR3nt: TGTGCCAGTCACACAGGGGGCGTGTCTACCGGGGAGCTGTTTTTT

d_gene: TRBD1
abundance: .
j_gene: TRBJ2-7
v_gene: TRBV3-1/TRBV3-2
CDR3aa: CASSQGGTGSREQYF
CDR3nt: TGTGCCAGCAGCCAAGGTGGGACAGGGTCCCGAGAGCAGTACTTC

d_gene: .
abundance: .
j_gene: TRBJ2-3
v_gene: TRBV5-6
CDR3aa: CASSPAGIDTQYF
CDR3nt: TGTGCCAGCAGCCCCGCGGGGATAGATACGCAGTATTTT

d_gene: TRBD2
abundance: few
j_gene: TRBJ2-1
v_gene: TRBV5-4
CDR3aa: CASSLVAGANNEQFF
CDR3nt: TGTGCCAGCAGCTTGGTAGCGGGAGCCAACAATGAGCAGTTCTTC

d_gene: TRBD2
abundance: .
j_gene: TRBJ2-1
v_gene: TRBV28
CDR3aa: CASSLSGTSGKWGYEQFF
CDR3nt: TGTGCCAGCAGTTTGTCCGGGACTAGCGGGAAGTGGGGGTATGAGCAGTTCTTC

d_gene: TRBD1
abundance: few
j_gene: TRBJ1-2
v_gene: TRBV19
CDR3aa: CASRDRGYGYTF
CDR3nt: TGTGCCAGTAGGGACAGGGGCTATGGCTACACCTTC

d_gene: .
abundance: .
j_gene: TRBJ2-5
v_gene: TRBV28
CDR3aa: CASSLRGATQYF
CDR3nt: TGTGCCAGCAGTTTACGGGGTGCGACCCAGTACTTC

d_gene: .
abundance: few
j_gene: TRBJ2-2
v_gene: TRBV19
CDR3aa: CASSIGLASGELFF
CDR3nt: TGTGCCAGTAGTATTGGGCTAGCTTCCGGGGAGCTGTTTTTT

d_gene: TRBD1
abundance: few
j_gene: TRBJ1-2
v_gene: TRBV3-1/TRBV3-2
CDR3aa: CASSTQGARPGYTF
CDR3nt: TGTGCCAGCAGTACACAGGGGGCTCGTCCTGGCTACACCTTC

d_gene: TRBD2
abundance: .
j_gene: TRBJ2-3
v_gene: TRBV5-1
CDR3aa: CAGKAGASTDTQYF
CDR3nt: TGCGCCGGAAAAGCGGGAGCGAGCACAGATACGCAGTATTTT

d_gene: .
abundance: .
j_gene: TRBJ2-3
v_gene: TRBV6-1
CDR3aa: CASSEWGQDTDTQYF
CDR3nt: TGTGCCAGCAGTGAATGGGGACAAGACACAGATACGCAGTATTTT

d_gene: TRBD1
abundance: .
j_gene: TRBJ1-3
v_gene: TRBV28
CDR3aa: CASSRGQGVGNTIYF
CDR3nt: TGTGCCAGCAGCCGCGGACAGGGGGTGGGAAACACCATATATTTT